The table lists the clone carrying this TCR beta chain with many counts. The antigen remains unidentified. The data were taken from a study of T cell repertoires in cytomegalovirus infection. Background on the study: Public TCR beta signatures indicated both CMV infection and matching HLA type.

General study points: What dominated the ex vivo response were HLA-C-restricted CMV-specific TCR beta clonotypes.

TCRdb passed the reads through MiXCR, listing each CDR3 protein once. The table records fewer than 550,000 distinct CDR3 sequences, approximately 30% of them present only once. The receptor comes from a human donor in good health (CMV status not recorded). Some clones in this sample may be carry-over from other donors' samples. The sample was PBMCs.

In DNA, the CDR3 is TGTGCCAGCACCAAAGGGGCGGGCGGGGGAGAGGTTTACGAGCAGTACTTC. Its protein is CASTKGAGGGEVYEQYF. V and J are TRBV7-6 and TRBJ2-7; 7 bases align to TRBD2. The CDR3 length is 17 residues. The germline V gene has CDR1 SGHVS and CDR2 FNYEAQ. Trimming cost V 7 bases and J 4 bases; bases outside gene matches: 19.